The source of this T cell receptor (beta chain) is a study of blood T cells in healthy people across ages. V was shortened by 4 bases and J by 0 bases, with 12 bases between the two germline ends. The CDR3 extends over 14 amino acids. Looked up from germline, CDR1 is SQVTM and CDR2 is ANQGSEA. Ten or more counts support this clonotype. A second PCR, run for roughly 6 to 11 cycles, used a sample-barcoded 5' primer plus a J-beta primer mix. Each CDR3 protein is one row after TCRdb ran MiXCR on the 5' RACE reads. The sample contains 1.5 million to 2 million distinct CDR3 sequences, under 30% of which appear only once.

The chain joins TRBV29-1 to TRBJ1-1; D possibly corresponds to TRBD1 (5 bases). Source material: blood. The source is a woman in her twenties or thirties in good health. CDR3 in DNA: TGCAGCGTTGTTTATAACAGGATGAACACTGAAGCTTTCTTT. Protein product: CSVVYNRMNTEAFF. Drawing the rest from reference TRBV29-1 and TRBJ1-1, the complete variable domain is SAVISQKPSRDICQRGTSLTIQCQVDSQVTMMFWYRQQPGQSLTLIATANQGSEATYESGFVIDKFPISRPNLTFSTLTVSNMSPEDSSIYLCSVVYNRMNTEAFFGQGTRLTVV.